A selection of T cell receptor beta chains follows, all from one sample in a study of T cell responses to AZD1222 COVID-19 vaccine. Only in-frame clones appear in the TCRdb table, and some are missing; sequencing was by immunoSEQ multiplex PCR. There are 95,000 to 150,000 clones in the sample; approximately 90% occur only once, and about 7.8% lies in the top ten. The sample in question was peripheral blood, obtained on day 0 of AZD1222 vaccination. The receptors here all came from an adult in good health. CDR3s include the opening cysteine and the closing phenylalanine or tryptophan. The D gene is left open where the match is weak. Rows give clone size only sometimes, using once, few, many, or a class for an expanded clone.

V gene,D gene,clone size,J gene,CDR3 protein,CDR3 DNA
TRBV29-1,-,-,TRBJ2-5,CSVELGERETQYF,TGCAGCGTTGAACTAGGGGAAAGAGAGACCCAGTACTTC
TRBV19,-,-,TRBJ1-1,CASRQGSGYTEAFF,TGTGCCAGTCGCCAGGGGTCGGGTTACACTGAAGCTTTCTTT
TRBV6-5,-,-,TRBJ1-2,CASTHTGGGGYTF,TGTGCCAGCACCCACACCGGGGGGGGAGGCTACACCTTC
TRBV29-1,-,-,TRBJ1-1,CSVARGGVGTEAFF,TGCAGCGTTGCTCGGGGAGGGGTGGGCACTGAAGCTTTCTTT
TRBV9,-,-,TRBJ2-1,CASSVGGQSYNEQFF,TGTGCCAGCAGCGTAGGCGGGCAGTCCTACAATGAGCAGTTCTTC
TRBV11-2,-,-,TRBJ2-3,CASSISAPRGTDTQYF,TGTGCCAGCAGCATTAGCGCTCCCAGGGGAACAGATACGCAGTATTTT
TRBV30,-,-,TRBJ2-7,CAWSGLYEQYF,TGTGCCTGGAGTGGGCTCTACGAGCAGTACTTC
TRBV7-2,TRBD1,-,TRBJ1-5,CASSSTGVGQPQHF,TGTGCCAGCAGTTCGACAGGGGTAGGGCAGCCCCAGCATTTT
TRBV3-1/TRBV3-2,-,-,TRBJ1-1,CASSLRQNTEAFF,TGTGCCAGCAGCCTCAGACAGAACACTGAAGCTTTCTTT
TRBV7-2,-,-,TRBJ2-5,CASSSRETQYF,TGTGCCAGCAGCTCCAGAGAGACCCAGTACTTC
TRBV27,-,-,TRBJ1-3,CASRDGNTIYF,TGTGCCAGCAGGGACGGGAACACCATATATTTT
TRBV7-2,-,-,TRBJ2-7,CASSPGAVSYEQYF,TGTGCCAGCAGCCCGGGCGCGGTATCCTACGAGCAGTACTTC
TRBV28,-,-,TRBJ1-5,CASRSAGTPVQPQHF,TGTGCCAGCAGGTCCGCCGGGACCCCCGTGCAGCCCCAGCATTTT
TRBV18,-,-,TRBJ2-6,CASSPPFGANVLTF,TGTGCCAGCTCACCCCCTTTTGGGGCCAACGTCCTGACTTTC
TRBV5-6,-,once,TRBJ1-5,CASSSGLINQPQHF,TGTGCCAGCAGCTCTGGACTGATCAATCAGCCCCAGCATTTT
TRBV7-2,-,-,TRBJ1-1,CASSLGMGLTEAFF,TGTGCCAGCAGCTTAGGTATGGGGCTCACTGAAGCTTTCTTT